The T cell receptor (beta chain) described here comes from a study of blood T cell repertoires in COVID-19. Across under 25 US areas, participants ranged in age from about 18 to 90 years. Cohort assignment relied on participant-reported clinical history. Authors' methods: It was from reference gene primer amplification that nucleated cell counts were estimated. Clones were sequenced by immunoSEQ multiplex PCR, and TCRdb holds only the in-frame ones, with some missing. V, J and clone size derive from that table, while D and trimming were established from the DNA sequence. The top ten hold 1.7% of the sample, which has nearly 400,000 clones, about nine tenths seen once. Sequencing input: PBMCs or T cells enriched from blood (not recorded which). This receptor was identified in a young woman who had recovered from COVID-19.

CDR3 in amino acids: CASTLSVASEKLFF. CDR3 nucleotide sequence: TGTGCCAGCACCCTAAGTGTCGCGTCCGAAAAACTGTTTTTT. The V and J genes are TRBV7-9 and TRBJ1-4; D remains unclear. With 7 bases removed from V and 8 bases from J, the gap between germline ends came to 17 bases. Germline V gives CDR1 SEHNR, CDR2 FQNEAQ (reference sequence). This CDR3 region has 14 residues.